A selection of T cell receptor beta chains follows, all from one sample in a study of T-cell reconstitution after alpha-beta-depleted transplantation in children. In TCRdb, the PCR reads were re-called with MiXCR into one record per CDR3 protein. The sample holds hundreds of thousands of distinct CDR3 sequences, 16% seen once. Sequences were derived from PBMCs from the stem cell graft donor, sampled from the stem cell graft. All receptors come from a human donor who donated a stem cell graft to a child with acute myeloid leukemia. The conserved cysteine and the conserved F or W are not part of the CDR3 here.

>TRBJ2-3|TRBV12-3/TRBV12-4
ASSRGGTTQY
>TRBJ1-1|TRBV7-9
ASRNHLAEAF
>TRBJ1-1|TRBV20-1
SARESGRNMNTEAF
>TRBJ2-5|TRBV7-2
ASSITYNQETQY
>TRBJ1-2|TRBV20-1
WALRDGTGGRYYGYT
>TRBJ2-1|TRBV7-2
ASSGGEIEQF
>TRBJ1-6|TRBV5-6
ASSSRDRGSYNSPLH
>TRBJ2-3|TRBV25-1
ASSEYSSGITDTQY
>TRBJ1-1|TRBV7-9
ASIPSGLGGTEAF
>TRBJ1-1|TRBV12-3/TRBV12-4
ASTFPRTEAF
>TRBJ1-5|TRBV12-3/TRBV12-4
ASRYRGGQPQH
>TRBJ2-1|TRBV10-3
ATVMEQENEQF
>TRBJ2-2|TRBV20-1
SARYRGTGELF
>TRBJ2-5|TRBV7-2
ASSGGGADNRAKTQY
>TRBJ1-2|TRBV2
ASSALGGGEYGYT
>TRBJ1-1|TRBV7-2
ASRYDLGVVPDEAF
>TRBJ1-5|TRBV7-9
ASSLEGPGNQPQH
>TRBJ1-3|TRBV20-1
SARGQALHLNTIY
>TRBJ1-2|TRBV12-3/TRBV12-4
ASRRQGAEYGYT
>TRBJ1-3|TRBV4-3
ASSQGTPSGNTIY
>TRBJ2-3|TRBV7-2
ASSQTGSATDTQY
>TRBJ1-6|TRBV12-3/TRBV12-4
ASSLDRVASPLH
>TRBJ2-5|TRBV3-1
AICSFRPSAGKGETQY
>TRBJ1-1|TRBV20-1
SARDGAGGTEAF
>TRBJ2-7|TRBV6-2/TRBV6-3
ASSMRRGDEQY
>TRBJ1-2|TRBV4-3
ASSQETGGANYGYT
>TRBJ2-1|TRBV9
ASTTSGAYNEQF